These T cell receptor beta chains were read from a single sample in a study of control samples from healthy donors and cancer patients. Sequencing used immunoSEQ multiplex PCR; TCRdb keeps in-frame clones, though not all of them. The sample carries around 110,000 clones, approximately 92% recorded once. Sequencing was performed on PBMCs. The receptors derive from a woman aged 45-65 years with colorectal cancer. Each CDR3 is given without its conserved first and last residue. The D gene is left open where the match is weak. Clone sizes are given selectively: once, few, many, or a class where the clone is expanded.

J: TRBJ1-3; V: TRBV7-2; D: -; size: -; CDR3: ASSFRERGFGNTIY
J: TRBJ2-7; V: TRBV29-1; D: -; size: -; CDR3: SVDIARSGEQY
J: TRBJ2-2; V: TRBV2; D: TRBD2; size: -; CDR3: ASSATSGGSNTGELF
J: TRBJ1-5; V: TRBV5-6; D: -; size: -; CDR3: ASSGVNQPQH
J: TRBJ2-2; V: TRBV19; D: -; size: -; CDR3: ASSILYQGLNTGELF
J: TRBJ2-1; V: TRBV5-1; D: -; size: -; CDR3: ASQRDDSYNEQF
J: TRBJ1-3; V: TRBV7-8; D: -; size: -; CDR3: ASSLVAGAGNTIY
J: TRBJ1-2; V: TRBV14; D: TRBD1; size: -; CDR3: ASSQGQGNYGYT
J: TRBJ2-5; V: TRBV5-1; D: -; size: -; CDR3: ATKEQGGETQY
J: TRBJ1-1; V: TRBV5-1; D: -; size: -; CDR3: ASSLGPGTEAF
J: TRBJ1-6; V: TRBV27; D: -; size: once; CDR3: ASSLLAYNSPLH
J: TRBJ2-7; V: TRBV4-1; D: -; size: -; CDR3: ASSQVDSSSYEQY
J: TRBJ2-1; V: TRBV23-1; D: -; size: -; CDR3: ASIRRIRGYEQF
J: TRBJ1-2; V: TRBV9; D: -; size: -; CDR3: ASSDFIGYT
J: TRBJ1-2; V: TRBV12-3/TRBV12-4; D: -; size: -; CDR3: ASSLGVHYGYT